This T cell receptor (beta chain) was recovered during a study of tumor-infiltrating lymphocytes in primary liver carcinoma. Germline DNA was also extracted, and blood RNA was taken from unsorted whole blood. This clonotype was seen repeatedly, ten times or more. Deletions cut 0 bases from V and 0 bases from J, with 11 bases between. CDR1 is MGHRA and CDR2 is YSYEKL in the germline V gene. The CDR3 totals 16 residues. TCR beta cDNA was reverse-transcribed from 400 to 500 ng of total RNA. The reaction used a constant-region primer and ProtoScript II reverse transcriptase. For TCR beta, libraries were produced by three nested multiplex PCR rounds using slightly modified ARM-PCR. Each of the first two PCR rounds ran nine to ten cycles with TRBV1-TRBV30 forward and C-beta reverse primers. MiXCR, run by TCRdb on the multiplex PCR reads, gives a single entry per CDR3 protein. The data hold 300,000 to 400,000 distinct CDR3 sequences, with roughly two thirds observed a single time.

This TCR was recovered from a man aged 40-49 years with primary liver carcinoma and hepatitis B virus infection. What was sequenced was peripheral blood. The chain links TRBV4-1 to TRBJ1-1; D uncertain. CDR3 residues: CASSQDDATLNTEAFF. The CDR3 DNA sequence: TGCGCCAGCAGCCAAGATGACGCGACCCTGAACACTGAAGCTTTCTTT.